The TCR beta chain described here comes from a study of identical twins. Unique molecular identifiers were present on the cDNA, which also gained a universal primer site by template switching. TCRdb recomputed calls from the 5' RACE reads with MiXCR, one row per CDR3 protein. The profile shows 400,000 to 650,000 distinct CDR3 sequences, 22% of them singletons. This clonotype was recorded at least ten times. Trimming pared 1 base from V and 4 bases from J, leaving 4 bases between. Germline assignment: CDR1 SGHKS and CDR2 YYEKEE (reference sequence). This CDR3 spans 12 amino acids. These data also formed part of another study, on T cells expressing NK-cell markers.

This receptor was identified in a woman between 18 and 30 years old in good health. Sequencing was done on a sample of CD4+ T cells sorted from blood. The chain links TRBV5-5 to TRBJ2-3; D remains unclear. The CDR3 sequence is CASSLLADTQYF. The DNA for the CDR3 is TGTGCCAGCAGCTTGTTGGCAGATACGCAGTATTTT.